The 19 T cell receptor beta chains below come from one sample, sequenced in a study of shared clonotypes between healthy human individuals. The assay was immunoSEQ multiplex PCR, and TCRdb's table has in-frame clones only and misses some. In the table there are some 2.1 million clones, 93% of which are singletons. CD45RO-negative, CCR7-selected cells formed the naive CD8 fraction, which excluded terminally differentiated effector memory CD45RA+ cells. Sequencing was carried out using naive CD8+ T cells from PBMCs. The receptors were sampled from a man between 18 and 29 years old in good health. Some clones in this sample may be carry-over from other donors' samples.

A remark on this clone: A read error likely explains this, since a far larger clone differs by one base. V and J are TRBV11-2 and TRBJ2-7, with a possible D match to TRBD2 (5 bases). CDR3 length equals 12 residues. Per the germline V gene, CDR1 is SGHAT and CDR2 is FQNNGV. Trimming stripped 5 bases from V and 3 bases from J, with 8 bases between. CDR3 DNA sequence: TGTGCCAGCAGCCCCCGGGACTACGAGCAGTACTTC. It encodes CASSPRDYEQYF. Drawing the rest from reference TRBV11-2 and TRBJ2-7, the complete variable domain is EAGVAQSPRYKIIEKRQSVAFWCNPISGHATLYWYQQILGQGPKLLIQFQNNGVVDDSQLPKDRFSAERLKGVDSTLKIQPAKLEDSAVYLCASSPRDYEQYFGPGTRLTVT.

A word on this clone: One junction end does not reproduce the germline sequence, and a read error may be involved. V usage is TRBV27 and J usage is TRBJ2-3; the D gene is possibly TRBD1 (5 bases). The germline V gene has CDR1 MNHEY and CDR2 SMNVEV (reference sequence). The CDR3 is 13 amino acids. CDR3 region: CACRNRSADTQYF. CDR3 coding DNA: TGTGCCTGCAGGAACAGGAGCGCAGATACGCAGTATTTT.

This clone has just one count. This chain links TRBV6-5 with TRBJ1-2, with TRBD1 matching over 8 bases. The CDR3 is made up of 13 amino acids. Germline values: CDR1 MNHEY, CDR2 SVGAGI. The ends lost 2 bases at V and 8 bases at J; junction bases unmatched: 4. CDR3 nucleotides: TGTGCCAGCAGTTACGGCAGGGGGCAAGGCTACACCTTC. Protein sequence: CASSYGRGQGYTF.

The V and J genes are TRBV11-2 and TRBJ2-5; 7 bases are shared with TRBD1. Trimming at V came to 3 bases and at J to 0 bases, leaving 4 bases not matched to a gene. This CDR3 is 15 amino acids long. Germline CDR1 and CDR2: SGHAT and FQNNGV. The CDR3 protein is CASSFGTAYQETQYF. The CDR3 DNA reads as TGTGCCAGCAGCTTCGGGACAGCGTACCAAGAGACCCAGTACTTC.

This CDR3 is CASSIVAGGPFNEQFF. CDR3 sequence (DNA): TGTGCCAGTAGTATAGTGGCGGGAGGGCCCTTCAATGAGCAGTTCTTC. J is TRBJ2-1 and V is TRBV19, with 9 bases aligning to TRBD2. The CDR3 totals 16 residues. V dropped 1 base and J dropped 6; count of bases not matched to a gene: 7. Looked up from germline, CDR1 is LNHDA and CDR2 is SQIVND (reference sequence).

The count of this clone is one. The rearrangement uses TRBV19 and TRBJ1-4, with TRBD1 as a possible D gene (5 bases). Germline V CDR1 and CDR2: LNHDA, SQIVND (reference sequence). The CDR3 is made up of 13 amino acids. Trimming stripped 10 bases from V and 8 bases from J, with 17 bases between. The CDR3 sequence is CATADSLEEKLFF. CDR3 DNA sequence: TGTGCCACCGCAGACAGTCTAGAAGAAAAACTGTTTTTT.

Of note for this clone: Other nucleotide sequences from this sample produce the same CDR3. The CDR3 region has the DNA TGCGCCAGCAGTGAGTCTGGGACCCTCACCGGGGAGCTGTTTTTT. This gives the protein CASSESGTLTGELFF. The chain couples TRBV10-1 to TRBJ2-2, with D possibly being TRBD1 or TRBD2 (5 bases each). CDR1 is WNHNN and CDR2 is SYGVQD in the germline V gene (reference sequence). The CDR3 is 15 amino acids. V lost 0 bases and J 4 bases, leaving 9 bases between the germline ends.

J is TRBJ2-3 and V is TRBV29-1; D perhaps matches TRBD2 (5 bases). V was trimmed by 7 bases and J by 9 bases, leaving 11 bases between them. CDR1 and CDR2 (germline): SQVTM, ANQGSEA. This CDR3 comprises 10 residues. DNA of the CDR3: TGCAGCGGACGGGATGGGACGCAGTATTTT. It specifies CSGRDGTQYF.

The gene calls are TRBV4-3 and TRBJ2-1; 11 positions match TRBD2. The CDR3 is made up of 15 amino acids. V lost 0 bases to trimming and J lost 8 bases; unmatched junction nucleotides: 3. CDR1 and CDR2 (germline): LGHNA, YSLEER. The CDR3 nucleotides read TGCGCCAGCAGCCAAGATAGCGGGAGGGCCGATGAGCAGTTCTTC. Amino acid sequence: CASSQDSGRADEQFF.

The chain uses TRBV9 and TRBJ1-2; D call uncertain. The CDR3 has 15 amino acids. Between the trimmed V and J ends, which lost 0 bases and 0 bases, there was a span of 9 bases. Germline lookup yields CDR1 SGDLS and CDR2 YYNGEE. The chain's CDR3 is CASSVDKGSNYGYTF. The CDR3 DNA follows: TGTGCCAGCAGCGTAGATAAGGGTTCTAACTATGGCTACACCTTC.

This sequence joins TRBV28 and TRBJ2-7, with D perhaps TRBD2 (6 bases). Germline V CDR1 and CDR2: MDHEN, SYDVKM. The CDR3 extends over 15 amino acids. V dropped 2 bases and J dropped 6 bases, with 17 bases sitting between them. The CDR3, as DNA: TGTGCCAGCAGTTTAATTGCGGGGTCCCTGCGCGAGCAGTACTTC. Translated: CASSLIAGSLREQYF.

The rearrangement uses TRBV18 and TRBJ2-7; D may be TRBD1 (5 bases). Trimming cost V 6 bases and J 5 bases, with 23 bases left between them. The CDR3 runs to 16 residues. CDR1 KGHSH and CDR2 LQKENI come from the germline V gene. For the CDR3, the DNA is TGTGCCAGCTCCCTCACAAAGTGGGGCCTTGGGCACGAGCAGTACTTC. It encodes CASSLTKWGLGHEQYF.

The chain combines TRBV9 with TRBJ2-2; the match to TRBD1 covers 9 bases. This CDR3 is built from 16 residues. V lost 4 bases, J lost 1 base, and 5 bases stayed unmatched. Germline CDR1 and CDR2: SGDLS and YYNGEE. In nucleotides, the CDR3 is TGTGCCAGCAGCTCTAACAGGGGGCGGAACACCGGGGAGCTGTTTTTT. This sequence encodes CASSSNRGRNTGELFF.

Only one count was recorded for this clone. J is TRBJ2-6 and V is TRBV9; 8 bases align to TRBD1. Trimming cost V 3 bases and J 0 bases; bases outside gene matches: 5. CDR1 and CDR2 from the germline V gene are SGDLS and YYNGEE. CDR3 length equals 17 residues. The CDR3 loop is CASSDPTGGSGANVLTF. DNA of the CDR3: TGTGCCAGCAGCGACCCTACAGGGGGCTCTGGGGCCAACGTCCTGACTTTC.

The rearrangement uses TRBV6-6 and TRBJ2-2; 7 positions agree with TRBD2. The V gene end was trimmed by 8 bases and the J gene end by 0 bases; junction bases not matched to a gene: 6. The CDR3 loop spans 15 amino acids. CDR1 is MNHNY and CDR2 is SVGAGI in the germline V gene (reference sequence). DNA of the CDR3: TGTGCCAGCCTGCCAGCGGGGTCGAACACCGGGGAGCTGTTTTTT. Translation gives CASLPAGSNTGELFF.

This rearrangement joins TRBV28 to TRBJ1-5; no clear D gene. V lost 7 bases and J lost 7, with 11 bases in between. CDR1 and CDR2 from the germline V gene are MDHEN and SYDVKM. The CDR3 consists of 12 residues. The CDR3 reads CASTYSSQPQHF. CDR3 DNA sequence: TGTGCCAGCACTTACTCATCCCAGCCCCAGCATTTT. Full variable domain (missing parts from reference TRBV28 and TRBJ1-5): DVKVTQSSRYLVKRTGEKVFLECVQDMDHENMFWYRQDPGLGLRLIYFSYDVKMKEKGDIPEGYSVSREKKERFSLILESASTNQTSMYLCASTYSSQPQHFGDGTRLSIL.

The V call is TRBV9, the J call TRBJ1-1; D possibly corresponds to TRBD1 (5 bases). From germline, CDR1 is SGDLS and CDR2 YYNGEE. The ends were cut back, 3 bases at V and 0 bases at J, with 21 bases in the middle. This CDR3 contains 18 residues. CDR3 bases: TGTGCCAGCAGCGCACACACTTTTCAACAGGTGCTGAACACTGAAGCTTTCTTT. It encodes CASSAHTFQQVLNTEAFF.

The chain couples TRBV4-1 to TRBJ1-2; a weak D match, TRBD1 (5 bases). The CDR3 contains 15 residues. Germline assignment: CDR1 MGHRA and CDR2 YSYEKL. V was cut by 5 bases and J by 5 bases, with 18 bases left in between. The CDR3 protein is CASSLQGGGNYGYTF. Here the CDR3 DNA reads TGCGCCAGCAGCTTGCAGGGCGGGGGTAATTATGGCTACACCTTC.

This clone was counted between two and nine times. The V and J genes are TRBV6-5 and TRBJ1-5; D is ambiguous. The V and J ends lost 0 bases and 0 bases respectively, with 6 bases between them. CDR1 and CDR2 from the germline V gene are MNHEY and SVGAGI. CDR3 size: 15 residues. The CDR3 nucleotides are TGTGCCAGCAGTTACTCGACCAGTAGCAATCAGCCCCAGCATTTT. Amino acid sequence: CASSYSTSSNQPQHF.